This T cell receptor beta chain stems from a study of CD8+ T cells in alopecia areata. Overall study findings and caveats: When scalp samples are sequenced, resident alphabeta T cells of normal skin are also captured.

With 3 bases removed from V and 3 bases from J, the gap between germline ends came to 14 bases. The CDR3 has 15 amino acids. Germline assignment: CDR1 SGHVS and CDR2 FQNEAQ. Isolated RNA was reverse transcribed into cDNA used as the sequencing template. Sequencing used immunoSEQ multiplex PCR; TCRdb keeps in-frame clones, though not all of them. The data show 200,000 to 250,000 clones, with around three fifths seen just once and about 5.3% held by the top ten. This clone was counted between two and nine times. Its antigen is as yet unknown. What was sequenced was CD8+ T cells sorted from blood. This TCR came from a human donor in good health. The gene calls are TRBV7-8 and TRBJ2-5; possibly TRBD1 or TRBD2 for D (5 bases each). CDR3 DNA: TGTGCCAGCAGCTTCTCTATCGGGACCAAAGAGACCCAGTACTTC. This sequence encodes CASSFSIGTKETQYF.